Each of the 20 T cell receptor beta chains below was sequenced from the same sample in a study of human T cells and chemical hapten exposure. Stated time point: pre-sensitization, week 0. Treatment noted: therapeutic diphenylcyclopropenone sensitization with weekly scalp DPC. TCRdb itself ran the RACE reads through MiXCR, one entry per CDR3 protein. This table holds about 98,000 distinct CDR3 sequences, roughly 10% found once. Sequencing used whole blood, obtained in connection with sensitization to the hapten diphenylcyclopropenone (DPC). These TCRs come from a woman aged 55 to 70 with alopecia areata. Some clones in this sample may be carry-over from other donors' samples.

This clonotype was detected many times. The V gene is TRBV7-6, the J gene TRBJ1-2, with D unresolved. Deletions cut 5 bases from V and 5 bases from J, with 18 bases between. The CDR3 consists of 15 residues. The V gene's germline CDR1 is SGHVS and CDR2 FNYEAQ. CDR3 residues: CASSPAKGRGYGYTF. In DNA form, the CDR3 reads TGTGCCAGCAGCCCCGCCAAGGGCCGTGGTTATGGCTACACCTTC.

This clonotype occurred many times. V is TRBV10-3 and J is TRBJ1-1; 8 positions agree with TRBD1. The CDR3 is 17 residues long. J lost 1 base, V lost 3 bases, and 10 bases had no gene match. The germline V gene has CDR1 ENHRY and CDR2 SYGVKD. CDR3 sequence (DNA): TGTGCCATCAGTGACAGCCAGGGGGCCCGTGGGAACACTGAAGCTTTCTTT. Its translation is CAISDSQGARGNTEAFF.

This clonotype occurred many times. V is TRBV10-2 and J is TRBJ2-2, with TRBD1 matching 7 bases. The V gene end was trimmed by 8 bases and the J gene end by 1 base; junction bases not matched to a gene: 4. CDR1 and CDR2 (germline): WSHSY, SAAADI. This CDR3 spans 14 amino acids. This CDR3 is CASGRGQNTGELFF. Here the CDR3 DNA reads TGCGCCAGCGGTAGGGGGCAGAACACCGGGGAGCTGTTTTTT.

The sample holds a few counts of this clonotype. The CDR3 nucleotides read TGTGCCAGCAGCTTAGACGGAGACTTTCTCCCAGATACGCAGTATTTT. It translates to CASSLDGDFLPDTQYF. The chain combines TRBV7-2 with TRBJ2-3; D remains unclear. CDR3 length equals 16 residues. Trimming took off 1 base at V and 4 bases at J, with 15 bases between the two ends. Germline V lookup: CDR1 SGHTA, CDR2 FQGNSA.

There are many counts of this clonotype. This sequence joins TRBV5-1 and TRBJ1-4; D is perhaps TRBD1 (5 bases). The CDR3 is 16 amino acids. Trimming took off 0 bases at V and 6 bases at J, with 15 bases between the two ends. Germline values: CDR1 SGHRS, CDR2 YFSETQ. The CDR3 loop is CASSLADPGGDEKLFF. In DNA, the CDR3 is TGCGCCAGCAGCTTGGCCGACCCGGGGGGTGATGAAAAACTGTTTTTT.

In this sample, this clonotype turned up a few times. The chain links TRBV5-1 to TRBJ2-7; D perhaps matches TRBD1 (5 bases). The germline V and J ends were trimmed by 0 bases and 5 bases, with 9 bases remaining between them. The germline gives CDR1 SGHRS, CDR2 YFSETQ. The CDR3 loop spans 13 amino acids. The CDR3 loop is CASSLGQSNEQYF. In nucleotides, the CDR3 is TGCGCCAGCAGCTTGGGACAGAGCAACGAGCAGTACTTC.

The chain couples TRBV7-3 to TRBJ1-1; D is uncertain. The CDR3 is 13 residues long. In germline, CDR1 is SGHTA, CDR2 FQGTGA. Trimming took 5 bases from V and 2 from J, leaving 9 bases between them. In DNA form, the CDR3 reads TGTGCCAGCAGCGTCAGTTCCAACACTGAAGCTTTCTTT. Its translation: CASSVSSNTEAFF.

This clonotype was observed at least ten times. The rearrangement links TRBV7-2 to TRBJ2-5, with 12 bases fitting TRBD2. Unmatched junction bases numbered 6, after V lost 5 bases and J lost 5 bases. Germline loops: CDR1 SGHTA, CDR2 FQGNSA. The CDR3 extends over 15 amino acids. CDR3 amino acids: CASSTLAGGRETQYF. DNA of the CDR3: TGTGCCAGCAGCACACTAGCGGGGGGCCGTGAGACCCAGTACTTC. The entire variable domain, with the rest obtained from reference TRBV7-2 and TRBJ2-5, is as follows: GAGVSQSPSNKVTEKGKDVELRCDPISGHTALYWYRQSLGQGLEFLIYFQGNSAPDKSGLPSDRFSAERTGGSVSTLTIQRTQQEDSAVYLCASSTLAGGRETQYFGPGTRLLVL.

This clonotype was detected ten times or more. This rearrangement joins TRBV18 to TRBJ1-2; D gene uncertain. Germline V gene sequence: CDR1 KGHSH, CDR2 LQKENI. The CDR3 is 14 amino acids. V lost 0 bases and J lost 5, with 10 bases in between. The CDR3 nucleotides read TGTGCCAGCTCACCACCGAGCTTTCCTTATGGCTACACCTTC. Translated, it gives CASSPPSFPYGYTF.

This clonotype has just a few counts. This chain connects TRBV10-3 to TRBJ1-2; 7 bases map to TRBD1. Germline V gene data show CDR1 as ENHRY and CDR2 as SYGVKD. Unmatched junction bases numbered 11, after V lost 4 bases and J lost 3 bases. The CDR3 runs to 16 residues. This CDR3 is CAISAIPTGTDYGYTF. The CDR3 coding sequence is TGTGCCATCAGTGCTATCCCGACCGGGACAGACTATGGCTACACCTTC.

In this sample, this clonotype turned up many times. J is TRBJ2-2 and V is TRBV5-1; 7 bases fit TRBD1. The ends lost 4 bases at V and 0 bases at J; junction bases unmatched: 0. The CDR3 runs to 14 residues. CDR1 is SGHRS, CDR2 YFSETQ, per germline. In DNA, the CDR3 is TGCGCCAGCAGCCAGGGGGCGAACACCGGGGAGCTGTTTTTT. Protein: CASSQGANTGELFF. Full variable domain (outside the CDR3, taken from reference TRBV5-1 and TRBJ2-2): KAGVTQTPRYLIKTRGQQVTLSCSPISGHRSVSWYQQTPGQGLQFLFEYFSETQRNKGNFPGRFSGRQFSNSRSEMNVSTLELGDSALYLCASSQGANTGELFFGEGSRLTVL.

This clonotype has a handful of counts. The chain couples TRBV4-1 to TRBJ2-1, with D possibly TRBD2 on 5 matching bases. CDR3 size: 16 residues. CDR1 is MGHRA and CDR2 is YSYEKL in the germline V gene. With 1 base removed from V and 10 bases from J, the gap between germline ends came to 20 bases. As DNA, the CDR3 is TGCGCCAGCAGCCAAGCGGCCCTACTAGTACTGGGCGAGCAGTTCTTC. Translation gives CASSQAALLVLGEQFF.

The chain combines TRBV11-2 with TRBJ2-3; 9 bases align to TRBD2. V lost 1 base and J lost 4; bases outside the gene matches: 6. CDR1 is SGHAT and CDR2 is FQNNGV in the germline V gene. This CDR3 is built from 16 residues. CDR3 sequence: CASSLGTSVQSDTQYF. The CDR3 DNA follows: TGTGCCAGCAGCTTAGGGACTAGCGTGCAGTCAGATACGCAGTATTTT.

CDR3 residues: CASSHNRQAYGYTF. The CDR3 DNA reads as TGTGCCAGCAGCCACAACCGACAGGCGTATGGCTACACCTTC. The V and J genes are TRBV3-1 and TRBJ1-2; D may be TRBD1 (6 bases). The CDR3 extends over 14 amino acids. The germline V gene encodes CDR1 LGHDT and CDR2 YNNKEL (reference sequence). Trimming removed 3 bases at V and 5 bases at J, with 13 bases between.

This clonotype was counted ten times or more. The chain links TRBV4-1 to TRBJ2-1; D possibly uses TRBD1 or TRBD2 (5 bases each). The CDR3 is 14 residues long. Germline values: CDR1 MGHRA, CDR2 YSYEKL. Between the trimmed V and J ends, which lost 6 bases and 4 bases, there was a span of 13 bases. This CDR3 reads CASSGSWGYNEQFF. For the CDR3, the DNA is TGCGCCAGCAGTGGATCTTGGGGGTACAATGAGCAGTTCTTC.

This clonotype was observed at least ten times. The chain combines TRBV7-3 with TRBJ2-2; the D is unclear. V was trimmed by 4 bases and J by 7 bases, leaving 10 bases between them. Germline lookup yields CDR1 SGHTA and CDR2 FQGTGA. The CDR3 is 13 amino acids. The CDR3 protein is CASSSLIGGELFF. Written as DNA, the CDR3 is TGTGCCAGCAGCTCTCTGATTGGCGGGGAGCTGTTTTTT.

To note about this clonotype: Since a much larger clone is just one base distant, this may be a read error. This sequence joins TRBV25-1 and TRBJ1-2; no definite D call. Germline lookup yields CDR1 MGHDK and CDR2 SYGVNS. V was clipped by 6 bases and J by 5 bases, with 19 bases between them. This CDR3 spans 15 amino acids. The CDR3 bases are TGTGCCAGCAGGCTAGTTAGAGGGAACGGGTATGGCTACACCTTC. Translating it yields CASRLVRGNGYGYTF.

The V call is TRBV27, the J call TRBJ1-2, with no clear D. This CDR3 contains 14 residues. Per germline, CDR1 MNHEY and CDR2 SMNVEV (reference sequence). V lost 3 bases and J lost 4, with 12 bases in between. CDR3 sequence reads: CASSLRVGVYGYTF. The DNA for the CDR3 is TGTGCCAGCAGTTTGAGGGTTGGAGTCTATGGCTACACCTTC.

This clonotype was counted many times. The chain links TRBV29-1 to TRBJ1-1, with D possibly being TRBD1 (5 bases). The ends were cut back, 7 bases at V and 6 bases at J, with 21 bases in the middle. The CDR3 has 14 amino acids. Germline V CDR1 and CDR2: SQVTM, ANQGSEA. The CDR3 spells CSGGVTGILAEAFF. The DNA of the CDR3 is TGCAGCGGGGGGGTAACAGGTATATTGGCTGAAGCTTTCTTT.

The chain is built from TRBV7-9 and TRBJ2-7, with D tentatively TRBD1 or TRBD2 (5 bases each). The germline V gene has CDR1 SEHNR and CDR2 FQNEAQ (reference sequence). Trimming removed 6 bases at V and 6 bases at J, with 18 bases between. The CDR3 length is 14 residues. In nucleotides, the CDR3 is TGTGCCAGCAGTCCCAGAGGGGATTCGGGCGAGCAGTACTTC. It specifies CASSPRGDSGEQYF.